The 6 T cell receptor beta chains below all came from one sample that was sequenced in a study of CD8 T cells in Susac syndrome. The RNA, about 0.5 to 1 ug, was put through reverse transcription using random hexamers. TCRdb itself ran the immunoSEQ multiplex PCR reads through MiXCR, one entry per CDR3 protein. Of 140,000 to 150,000 distinct CDR3 sequences in the sample, 85% to 95% were seen once. Sequencing was carried out using CD4+ T cells from PBMCs. The source of these receptors is a human donor with multiple sclerosis.

This chain connects TRBV9 to TRBJ1-5; unclear D gene. Germline assignment: CDR1 SGDLS and CDR2 YYNGEE. The CDR3 length is 13 residues. Trimming shortened V by 1 base and J by 6 bases, and 8 bases separated the two germline ends. As DNA, the CDR3 is TGTGCCAGCAGCGTAACTATGGGTCAGCCCCAGCATTTT. The encoded protein is CASSVTMGQPQHF. The full variable domain, its missing parts supplied by reference TRBV9 and TRBJ1-5, is DSGVTQTPKHLITATGQRVTLRCSPRSGDLSVYWYQQSLDQGLQFLIQYYNGEERAKGNILERFSAQQFPDLHSELNLSSLELGDSALYFCASSVTMGQPQHFGDGTRLSIL.

The V and J genes are TRBV12-3 or TRBV12-4 and TRBJ2-7; TRBD1 aligns across 8 bases. V shed 6 bases and J 2 bases; nucleotides not matched to a gene: 6. The CDR3 contains 14 residues. The CDR3 coding sequence is TGTGCCAGCAGGACAGGGGTGAGCACCTACGAGCAGTACTTC. Translation gives CASRTGVSTYEQYF.

This clonotype has only one observation. The gene calls are TRBV5-4 and TRBJ2-7, with D possibly being TRBD1 (6 bases). The V and J ends lost 6 bases and 0 bases respectively, with 10 bases between them. Per the germline V gene, CDR1 is SGHNT and CDR2 is YYREEE (reference sequence). This CDR3 spans 13 amino acids. The CDR3 region is CASTRGSSYEQYF. CDR3 nucleotides: TGTGCCAGCACCAGGGGCAGCTCCTACGAGCAGTACTTC.

V gene TRBV28 combines with J gene TRBJ1-1; D not resolved. There are 12 residues in the CDR3. The V end was cut by 3 bases, the J end by 6 bases, with 8 bases between. The germline gives CDR1 MDHEN, CDR2 SYDVKM. Here the CDR3 DNA reads TGTGCCAGCAGTTTTAGGAAGTCTGAAGCTTTCTTT. Its protein product is CASSFRKSEAFF.

The rearrangement links TRBV4-3 to TRBJ2-3; 11 nucleotides line up with TRBD2. The CDR3 extends over 15 amino acids. Germline V CDR1 and CDR2: LGHNA, YSLEER. V lost 0 bases, J lost 6 bases, and 2 bases stayed unmatched. CDR3: CASSQDSGGADTQYF. For the CDR3, the DNA is TGCGCCAGCAGCCAAGATAGCGGGGGGGCGGATACGCAGTATTTT.

This chain uses TRBV20-1 with TRBJ2-7, with 7 bases identical to TRBD1. The CDR3 runs to 14 residues. CDR1 is DFQATT and CDR2 is SNEGSKA in the germline V gene (reference sequence). Trimming removed 3 bases from V and 5 bases from J; junction bases left unmatched: 10. DNA for the CDR3: TGCAGTGCTAGCTCAGACAGGGAACCCAACGAGCAGTACTTC. Translation: CSASSDREPNEQYF.